This T cell receptor beta chain derives from a study of coeliac disease. Across the whole study: Coeliac patients had active, refractory type I, or gluten-free-diet-controlled disease.

Study-wide findings and caveats: The authors judged this method unsuitable for unbiased gliadin-specific T cell detection.

This CDR3 spans 15 amino acids. The germline V gene has CDR1 LGHNA and CDR2 YNFKEQ. The V gene lost 5 bases and the J gene lost 0 bases, with 11 bases spanning the gap. The table came from immunoSEQ multiplex PCR; TCRdb's copy has only in-frame clones and leaves some out. The table includes 6,000 to 8,000 clones, roughly 69% detected once. With regard to this clone: Its antigen is not known.

The sample taken for sequencing was lamina propria lymphocytes from the gut. The gene calls are TRBV4-2 and TRBJ2-1; D is perhaps TRBD2 (5 bases). The TCR sequence derives from a man between 25 and 39 years old with celiac disease. The CDR3 protein is CASSESGSSYNEQFF. In DNA, the CDR3 is TGTGCCAGCAGCGAGAGTGGGAGCTCCTACAATGAGCAGTTCTTC.